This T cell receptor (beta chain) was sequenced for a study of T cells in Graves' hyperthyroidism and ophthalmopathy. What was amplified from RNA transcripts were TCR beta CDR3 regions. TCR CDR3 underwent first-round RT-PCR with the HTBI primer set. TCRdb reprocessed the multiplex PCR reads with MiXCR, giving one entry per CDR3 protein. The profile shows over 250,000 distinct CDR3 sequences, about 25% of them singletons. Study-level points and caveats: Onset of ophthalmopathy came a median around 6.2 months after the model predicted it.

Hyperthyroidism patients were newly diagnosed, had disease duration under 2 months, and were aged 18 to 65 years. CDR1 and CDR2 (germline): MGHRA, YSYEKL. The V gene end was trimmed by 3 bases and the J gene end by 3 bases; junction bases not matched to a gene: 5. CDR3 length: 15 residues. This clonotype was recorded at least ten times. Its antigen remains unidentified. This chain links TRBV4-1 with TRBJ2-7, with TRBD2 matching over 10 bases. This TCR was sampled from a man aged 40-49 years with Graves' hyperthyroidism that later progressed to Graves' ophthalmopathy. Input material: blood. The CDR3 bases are TGCGCCAGCAGCCATGCTAGCGGGAGTGGCTACGAGCAGTACTTC. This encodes CASSHASGSGYEQYF.